This T cell receptor (beta chain) was sequenced for a study of OX40 agonist ivuxolimab in advanced cancers. Background for the entire study: Ivuxolimab, which targeted the costimulatory receptor OX40 (CD134), was an agonistic, fully human IgG2 monoclonal antibody. In the dose-escalation cohort, roughly 82% of patients were male, and the mean age was around 65 years with a range of roughly 23 to 90. The monotherapy dose-escalation portion (N = 52 patients) of the phase I ivuxolimab trial is reported in the paper. Peripheral TCRbeta sequencing aimed to test whether ivuxolimab altered TCR sequence diversity and caused clonal T-cell expansion. Partial responses occurred in three dose-escalation patients: two with cutaneous melanoma and one with hepatocellular carcinoma. Intravenous ivuxolimab was administered to patients every 2 weeks at six dose levels: 0.01, 0.1, 0.3, 1.5, 3 and 10 mg/kg. Patients were allowed to have had prior anti-PD-1, anti-PD-L1 or anti-CTLA-4 therapy, and 40% of the dose-escalation patients had been treated with checkpoint inhibitors. Of the roughly 51 patients in dose escalation, around 19 had hepatocellular carcinoma, about 15 had melanoma, 9 had renal cell carcinoma and 9 had head and neck cancer. What the work shows at the level of the full study, not this receptor alone: After ivuxolimab, CD8+ T cells had more expanded clones than CD4+ T cells on average. Low levels of normalized T-cell clonal expansion were also seen in some patients who did not respond. Partial responders in the 0.1-3.0 mg/kg groups had among the lowest normalized peripheral clonal expansion, especially among CD8+ T cells. The antigen specificity of the clonally expanded peripheral T cells was not determined. Clonal expansion of both CD4+ and CD8+ blood T cells was observed from baseline to week 6 at doses 0.1 to 3.0 mg/kg.

For sequencing of the TCRbeta CDR3 region, genomic DNA was extracted from the sorted cells. TCRbeta CDR3 regions were sequenced using the immunoSEQ Assay. This is the immuneACCESS table as TCRdb keeps it, with only in-frame sequences that have V and J called. A part of the clones is gone; compared with another copy, unresolved V genes explain less than half, and the rest is unexplained. This sample is represented by some 35,000 clones; 85% of them were singletons. The ten largest clonotypes hold 35% to 40% of the sample. The CDR3 sequence holds 15 residues, the cysteine and phenylalanine included. Of the read, only the CDR3 DNA is kept; its 45 bases are in frame from base 1. V is trimmed back by 5 bases and J by 5 bases, and the junction contains 5 bases that no gene match accounts for. CDR1 and CDR2 are read off the germline V gene (reference sequence) as MNHEY and SMNVEV. Patients with autoimmune disease history or receiving systemic immunosuppression were excluded from the trial. In every dose cohort, peripheral blood was drawn for TCR sequencing at baseline, cycle 4 day 1, and cycle 7 day 1. The samples were drawn from a first-in-human, open-label, multicenter phase I dose-escalation trial of ivuxolimab. Adults with locally advanced or metastatic melanoma, renal cell carcinoma, hepatocellular carcinoma or head and neck squamous cell carcinoma were enrolled in the trial. Before TCR sequencing, CD4+ T cells and CD8+ T cells were sorted from peripheral blood as separate populations.

A remark on this clone: Its specific antigen is unknown. The sample holds no much larger clone one base away, and base qualities are not on file.

The chain joins TRBV27 to TRBJ2-7; 14 junctional bases match TRBD2. The clonotype originates from an adult with an advanced solid tumor such as melanoma, head and neck, liver or kidney cancer. Material: CD4+ or CD8+ T cells sorted from blood, obtained in a trial of the OX40 agonist ivuxolimab. The CDR3: CASSRTGLAGDEQYF. The DNA sequence is TGTGCCAGCAGTCGAACGGGACTAGCGGGGGACGAGCAGTACTTC.